This section outlines one T cell receptor (beta chain) sequence together with its context. The data belong to a study of cytomegalovirus exposure and HLA in healthy donors. PCR involved 60 Vbeta and 13 Jbeta primers. TCRdb's copy holds only in-frame clones and misses some; the assay was immunoSEQ multiplex PCR. Recorded for this sample: just over 200,000 clones. The CDR3 covers 14 residues. CDR1 is MNHNS and CDR2 is SASEGT in the germline V gene. At sampling all donors were nominally healthy, likely with unrecorded immune exposures. This receptor was identified in a girl aged 2 to 9 in good health and CMV-seropositive. The specimen sequenced was PBMCs. The rearrangement uses TRBV6-1 and TRBJ2-5; 7 bases match TRBD2. Near its end, the DNA agrees better with TRBJ2-7, so the J call may be wrong. CDR3 protein: CASSESGNAYEQYF. CDR3 nucleotide sequence: TGTGCCAGCAGTGAAAGCGGGAACGCCTACGAGCAGTACTTC.